Each of the 13 T cell receptor beta chains below was sequenced from the same sample in a study of shared clonotypes between healthy human individuals. Measured with immunoSEQ multiplex PCR; TCRdb has only the in-frame clones, and not every one. The sample lists 2 million to 2.5 million clones, approximately 94% occurring once. Sequencing used naive CD4+ T cells sorted from blood. Stated subset: CD45RA+ positively selected. Receptor source: a young man in good health.

The chain's CDR3 is CASSTQGETQYF. The CDR3 nucleotides are TGTGCCAGCAGCACACAGGGGGAGACCCAGTACTTC. The chain uses TRBV11-2 and TRBJ2-5; 7 positions match TRBD1. This CDR3 has 12 residues. From germline, CDR1 is SGHAT and CDR2 FQNNGV. V lost 5 bases to trimming and J lost 5 bases; unmatched junction nucleotides: 2.

The count of this clone is one. Distinct nucleotide sequences in the sample also encode this CDR3. V is TRBV11-1 and J is TRBJ1-6, with 7 positions matching TRBD1. This CDR3 has 14 amino acids. The junction had 1 base not matched to a gene; V was cut back by 1 base and J by 7 bases. Germline V CDR1 and CDR2: SGHAT, FQDESV (reference sequence). CDR3 DNA sequence: TGTGCCAGCAGCTTAGGACAGGGAAATTCACCCCTCCACTTT. It encodes CASSLGQGNSPLHF.

The genes are TRBV7-8 and TRBJ2-7, with 9 nucleotides matching TRBD2. The CDR3 runs to 15 residues. The germline V gene has CDR1 SGHVS and CDR2 FQNEAQ. J lost 7 bases, V lost 5 bases, and 12 bases had no gene match. The CDR3 region is CASSVSGGLAQEQYF. The CDR3 DNA reads TGTGCCAGCAGCGTTAGCGGGGGCCTCGCTCAGGAGCAGTACTTC. The variable domain in full, completed from reference TRBV7-8 and TRBJ2-7, reads GAGVSQSPRYKVAKRGQDVALRCDPISGHVSLFWYQQALGQGPEFLTYFQNEAQLDKSGLPSDRFFAERPEGSVSTLKIQRTQQEDSAVYLCASSVSGGLAQEQYFGPGTRLTVT.

The chain recombines TRBV28 with TRBJ1-3, with TRBD1 as a possible D gene (5 bases). The CDR3 consists of 13 residues. V was trimmed by 10 bases and J by 3 bases, leaving 13 bases between them. Looked up from germline, CDR1 is MDHEN and CDR2 is SYDVKM. The CDR3 reads CATSRDFGNTIYF. The DNA for the CDR3 is TGTGCCACCAGCAGGGATTTTGGAAACACCATATATTTT.

The V and J genes are TRBV2 and TRBJ1-5; tentatively, D is TRBD1 (6 bases). From germline, CDR1 is SNHLY and CDR2 FYNNEI. V shed 1 base and J shed 4 bases, with 17 bases lying between them. The CDR3 length is 17 residues. The CDR3 nucleotides are TGTGCCAGCAGTGAAGGCTTGGGACAAAGGCAAAATCAGCCCCAGCATTTT. The encoded protein is CASSEGLGQRQNQPQHF.

The chain joins TRBV6-5 to TRBJ1-2; 7 nucleotides line up with TRBD1. The CDR3 sequence is 16 residues long. Germline V CDR1 and CDR2: MNHEY, SVGAGI. Losses at the gene ends were 2 bases for V and 8 bases for J; bases not matched to a gene: 14. As DNA, the CDR3 is TGTGCCAGCAGTTACACCCTACTGACAGGGCAGGAAGGCTACACCTTC. Residues: CASSYTLLTGQEGYTF.

The chain is built from TRBV4-3 and TRBJ2-3; 11 bases fit TRBD2. Germline loops: CDR1 LGHNA, CDR2 YSLEER. With V trimmed by 2 bases and J by 1 base, 5 bases remained unmatched. The length of the CDR3 is 17 residues. DNA of the CDR3: TGCGCCAGCAGCCAACAACCGGGACTAGCGGGCACAGATACGCAGTATTTT. The encoded protein is CASSQQPGLAGTDTQYF.

The rearrangement links TRBV7-8 to TRBJ2-7; D perhaps matches TRBD1 (5 bases). Trimming cost V 9 bases and J 5 bases, with 20 bases left between them. Germline CDR1 SGHVS, CDR2 FQNEAQ. The CDR3 has 14 residues. The CDR3 sequence: CASCQDISPHEQYF. CDR3 in DNA: TGTGCCAGTTGCCAGGACATTTCCCCCCACGAGCAGTACTTC.

This chain joins TRBV7-9 and TRBJ2-3; TRBD1 aligns across 11 bases. CDR1 is SEHNR and CDR2 is FQNEAQ in the germline V gene (reference sequence). The CDR3 consists of 14 residues. Germline trimming cut 8 bases from V and 4 bases from J; bases unmatched to any gene: 5. This CDR3 reads CASDGTGGADTQYF. For the CDR3, the DNA is TGTGCCAGCGATGGGACAGGGGGGGCAGATACGCAGTATTTT. The complete variable domain, with remaining parts taken from reference TRBV7-9 and TRBJ2-3, reads DTGVSQNPRHKITKRGQNVTFRCDPISEHNRLYWYRQTLGQGPEFLTYFQNEAQLEKSRLLSDRFSAERPKGSFSTLEIQRTEQGDSAMYLCASDGTGGADTQYFGPGTRLTVL.

The chain is built from TRBV5-4 and TRBJ2-7, with 8 bases matching TRBD2. CDR3 size: 15 residues. Germline V lookup: CDR1 SGHNT, CDR2 YYREEE (reference sequence). The V and J ends lost 0 bases and 1 base, in that order; junction bases with no gene match: 3. This CDR3 is CASSLARGVSYEQYF. CDR3 bases: TGTGCCAGCAGCTTGGCGCGGGGGGTTTCCTACGAGCAGTACTTC.

The V call is TRBV20-1, the J call TRBJ1-2; D is unclear. Germline V gene sequence: CDR1 DFQATT, CDR2 SNEGSKA (reference sequence). The CDR3 loop spans 11 amino acids. Trimming cost V 6 bases and J 8 bases, with 13 bases left between them. The CDR3 loop is CSALKPEGYTF. The CDR3 nucleotides are TGCAGTGCGCTTAAGCCGGAGGGCTACACCTTC.

CDR3 in DNA: TGTGCCAGCCGCTGGACCGTTTCCTACGAGCAGTACTTC. It is translated as CASRWTVSYEQYF. V gene TRBV6-6 combines with J gene TRBJ2-7; D not certain. Deletions cut 8 bases from V and 1 base from J, with 12 bases between. Germline CDR1 MNHNY, CDR2 SVGAGI (reference sequence). This CDR3 spans 13 amino acids.

The CDR3 loop reads CSVRRGLSYEQYF. In DNA form, the CDR3 reads TGCAGCGTCAGGAGGGGGCTCTCCTACGAGCAGTACTTC. This rearrangement joins TRBV29-1 to TRBJ2-7; TRBD1 is a possible D gene (7 bases). CDR3 length: 13 residues. V lost 6 bases, J lost 0 bases, and 12 bases lay in between. Germline CDR1 is SQVTM and CDR2 is ANQGSEA.